This TCR beta chain was identified during a study of T cell responses to AZD1222 COVID-19 vaccine. General study points: Mapped onto spike, vaccine-associated CD4 TCRs spanned it and were dominant at 160-218 and 743-854. Baseline seropositivity characterized only six AZD1222 recipients.

TCRdb's copy holds only in-frame clones and misses some; the assay was immunoSEQ multiplex PCR. The sample lists some 110,000 clones; about 88% were seen once. The CDR3 contains 17 residues. The ends lost 0 bases at V and 2 bases at J; junction bases unmatched: 7. Germline assignment: CDR1 LNHDA and CDR2 SQIVND (reference sequence). Regarding this clone: Its specificity is unknown.

The starting material was peripheral blood, obtained on day 0 of AZD1222 vaccination. The chain uses TRBV19 and TRBJ2-7, with 10 bases fitting TRBD2. The clonotype was recovered from an adult in good health. The CDR3 is CASSIDLAGATTYEQYF. Here the CDR3 DNA reads TGTGCCAGTAGTATAGACCTAGCGGGGGCCACCACCTACGAGCAGTACTTC.